Given below is one TCR beta chain in context. The antigen is undetermined. The data were obtained in a study of T cell responses to AZD1222 COVID-19 vaccine. General study points: Only 5 or 6 AZD1222 recipients tested seropositive at baseline.

Trimming removed 3 bases at V and 8 bases at J, with 16 bases between. The CDR3 runs 14 residues. CDR1 LNHDA and CDR2 SQIVND come from the germline V gene (reference sequence). Some clones are missing from TCRdb's copy, which holds only in-frame ones; the method was immunoSEQ multiplex PCR. Of approximately 92,000 clones listed, around 86% are singletons. The source material was peripheral blood, sampled on day 0 of AZD1222 vaccination. The TCR was taken from an adult in good health. This chain uses TRBV19 with TRBJ1-2; maybe TRBD1 (5 bases). The CDR3 here is CASSMGTGAPGYTF. The DNA of the CDR3 is TGTGCCAGTAGTATGGGGACTGGGGCGCCCGGCTACACCTTC. Together with reference TRBV19 and TRBJ1-2, the CDR3 gives the full variable domain: DGGITQSPKYLFRKEGQNVTLSCEQNLNHDAMYWYRQDPGQGLRLIYYSQIVNDFQKGDIAEGYSVSREKKESFPLTVTSAQKNPTAFYLCASSMGTGAPGYTFGSGTRLTVV.